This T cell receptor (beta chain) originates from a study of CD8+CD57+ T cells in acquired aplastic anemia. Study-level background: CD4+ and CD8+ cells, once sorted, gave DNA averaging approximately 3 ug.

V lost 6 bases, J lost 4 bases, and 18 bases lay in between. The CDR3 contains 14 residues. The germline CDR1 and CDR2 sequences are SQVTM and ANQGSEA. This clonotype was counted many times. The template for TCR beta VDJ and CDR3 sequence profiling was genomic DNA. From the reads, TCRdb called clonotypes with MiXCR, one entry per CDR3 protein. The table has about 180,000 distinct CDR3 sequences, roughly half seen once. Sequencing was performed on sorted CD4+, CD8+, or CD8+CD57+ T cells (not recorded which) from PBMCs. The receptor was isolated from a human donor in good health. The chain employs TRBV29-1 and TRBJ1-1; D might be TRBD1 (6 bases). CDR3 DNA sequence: TGCAGCGTCCCACCCACACAGGGTTCCACTGAAGCTTTCTTT. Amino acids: CSVPPTQGSTEAFF.